This T cell receptor beta chain was recorded in a study of cytomegalovirus exposure and HLA in healthy donors. In the study overall: An earlier analysis found 110 million or so unique TCR beta sequences from around 180 million T cells.

CDR3 length: 14 residues. V gave up 3 bases and J gave up 4 bases, with 10 bases separating them. Germline loops: CDR1 SGDLS, CDR2 YYNGEE. PCR primers comprised 60 Vbeta and 13 Jbeta primers. Clones were read by immunoSEQ multiplex PCR, and TCRdb kept only the in-frame ones, dropping some. This sample yields about 200,000 clones, of which roughly 73% are seen a single time; 1.5% to 2% belongs to the top ten. J is TRBJ1-4 and V is TRBV9, with D maybe TRBD1 (5 bases). The TCR originated in a woman aged 25 to 45 in good health and CMV-seronegative. The material sequenced was PBMCs. CDR3 residues: CASSETGDNEKLFF. CDR3 sequence (DNA): TGTGCCAGCAGCGAGACGGGGGATAATGAAAAACTGTTTTTT. The whole variable domain, remainder taken from reference TRBV9 and TRBJ1-4, is DSGVTQTPKHLITATGQRVTLRCSPRSGDLSVYWYQQSLDQGLQFLIQYYNGEERAKGNILERFSAQQFPDLHSELNLSSLELGDSALYFCASSETGDNEKLFFGSGTQLSVL.